Listed below are T cell receptor beta chains from one sample, sequenced in a study of shared clonotypes between healthy human individuals. The data were produced by immunoSEQ multiplex PCR, yet TCRdb's version contains in-frame clones alone and is incomplete. Altogether around 2.5 million clones are present, roughly 93% being singletons, with the ten largest covering 0.36%. Sequenced: naive CD4+ T cells from PBMCs. These receptors were collected from a man aged 18-30 years in good health. Some clones in this sample may be carry-over from other donors' samples. Both conserved end residues are part of each CDR3. D genes are given only for firm matches. Part of the rows lack a size; the others show once, few, many or a class for expanded clones.

V: TRBV7-2
size: NA
D: TRBD1
J: TRBJ1-1
CDR3: CASSLVMTGGRAFF
DNA: TGTGCCAGCAGCTTAGTGATGACAGGGGGGAGGGCTTTCTTT

V: TRBV2
size: NA
D: NA
J: TRBJ2-1
CDR3: CASSEALGTDNEQFF
DNA: TGTGCCAGCAGTGAAGCGCTAGGGACGGACAATGAGCAGTTCTTC

V: TRBV29-1
size: once
D: NA
J: TRBJ1-1
CDR3: CSVAYRPTEAFF
DNA: TGCAGCGTCGCCTACAGGCCCACTGAAGCTTTCTTT

V: TRBV4-3
size: NA
D: NA
J: TRBJ1-6
CDR3: CASSQGSQLNNSPLHF
DNA: TGCGCCAGCAGCCAAGGGTCGCAGCTTAATAATTCACCCCTCCACTTT

V: TRBV4-2
size: NA
D: NA
J: TRBJ1-3
CDR3: CASSQDLGGSSGNTIYF
DNA: TGTGCCAGCAGCCAAGATCTGGGGGGGAGCTCTGGAAACACCATATATTTT

V: TRBV10-2
size: once
D: NA
J: TRBJ1-5
CDR3: CASSRGMYSNQPQHF
DNA: TGCGCCAGCAGTAGAGGCATGTATAGCAATCAGCCCCAGCATTTT

V: TRBV5-4
size: NA
D: NA
J: TRBJ2-1
CDR3: CASSLSSSPYNEQFF
DNA: TGTGCCAGCAGCTTGTCCTCGTCGCCCTACAATGAGCAGTTCTTC

V: TRBV6-5
size: NA
D: NA
J: TRBJ2-7
CDR3: CASSYSRDTYEQYF
DNA: TGTGCCAGCAGTTACTCGAGGGACACCTACGAGCAGTACTTC

V: TRBV7-8
size: NA
D: NA
J: TRBJ2-3
CDR3: CASSQGTRSTDTQYF
DNA: TGTGCCAGCAGCCAGGGGACTCGCAGCACAGATACGCAGTATTTT

V: TRBV7-2
size: NA
D: NA
J: TRBJ2-5
CDR3: CASSLRGGDPLQETQYF
DNA: TGTGCCAGCAGCTTAAGGGGCGGAGACCCACTTCAAGAGACCCAGTACTTC